Below, 32 T cell receptor beta chains from the same sample are listed, as sequenced in a study of blood T cell repertoires in COVID-19. TCRdb keeps only in-frame clones here, not all; method: immunoSEQ multiplex PCR. Of roughly 230,000 clones in the sample, approximately 84% were seen once. The sequencing input was peripheral blood. The receptors were sampled from a man aged 45-65 years with active or convalescent COVID-19.

The chain is built from TRBV11-1 and TRBJ2-7; D not certain. This CDR3 has 13 amino acids. The germline CDR1 and CDR2 sequences are SGHAT and FQDESV (reference sequence). Trimming stripped 5 bases from V and 5 bases from J, with 13 bases between. The CDR3 loop reads CASSPLQNDEQYF. The CDR3 DNA sequence: TGTGCCAGCAGCCCCTTGCAGAACGACGAGCAGTACTTC.

The chain is built from TRBV28 and TRBJ2-7, with a weak D call TRBD1 (6 bases). Germline loops: CDR1 MDHEN, CDR2 SYDVKM. V lost 8 bases to trimming and J lost 0 bases, with 14 bases between them. The CDR3 has 14 residues. CDR3 sequence reads: CASPVTGSSYEQYF. The CDR3 nucleotides read TGTGCCAGCCCCGTGACAGGCTCCTCCTACGAGCAGTACTTC.

This chain uses TRBV6-4 with TRBJ2-3, with 11 bases lining up with TRBD2. The CDR3 has 15 residues. The junction had 6 bases not matched to a gene; V was cut back by 4 bases and J by 6 bases. Germline CDR1 is MRHNA and CDR2 is SNTAGT. CDR3 DNA sequence: TGTGCCAGCAGTGCCCTTAGCGGGGGGGCCGATACGCAGTATTTT. Protein sequence: CASSALSGGADTQYF.

A few counts support this clone. The V gene is TRBV27, the J gene TRBJ1-5; D is undetermined. Trimming shortened V by 6 bases and J by 4 bases, and 10 bases separated the two germline ends. Germline assignment: CDR1 MNHEY and CDR2 SMNVEV (reference sequence). The CDR3 is made up of 13 amino acids. The CDR3 DNA follows: TGTGCCAGCAGCTCTTACATAAATCAGCCCCAGCATTTT. As protein: CASSSYINQPQHF.

The chain carries TRBV18 and TRBJ1-4, with TRBD1 as a possible D gene (5 bases). Per germline, CDR1 KGHSH and CDR2 LQKENI. Trimming shortened V by 4 bases and J by 8 bases, and 14 bases separated the two germline ends. The CDR3 covers 14 residues. CDR3 sequence: CASSRGTEGEKLFF. Written as DNA, the CDR3 is TGTGCCAGCTCACGGGGGACGGAGGGGGAAAAACTGTTTTTT.

This chain uses TRBV4-1 with TRBJ1-5; unclear D gene. Germline-derived CDR1 and CDR2 are MGHRA and YSYEKL. CDR3 size: 15 residues. The ends were cut back, 3 bases at V and 5 bases at J, with 14 bases in the middle. The CDR3 bases are TGCGCCAGCAGCCACGTCTCTGAGGGTTATCAGCCCCAGCATTTT. As protein: CASSHVSEGYQPQHF.

CDR3 sequence: CASSPGAEQFF. DNA for the CDR3: TGTGCCAGCAGCCCTGGAGCGGAGCAGTTCTTC. This chain uses TRBV7-9 with TRBJ2-1; D is unresolved. The CDR3 runs 11 residues. The germline V gene has CDR1 SEHNR and CDR2 FQNEAQ (reference sequence). V was trimmed by 5 bases and J by 10 bases, leaving 9 bases between them.

The chain couples TRBV9 to TRBJ1-3, with 7 bases aligning to TRBD1. CDR1 and CDR2 (germline): SGDLS, YYNGEE. The CDR3 spans 17 residues. After removal of 3 bases from V and 0 bases from J, the junction contained 9 bases not matched to a gene. Here the CDR3 reads CASSDRDSYSSGNTIYF. CDR3 in DNA: TGTGCCAGCAGCGACCGGGACAGCTATTCCTCTGGAAACACCATATATTTT.

The sample holds one count of this clone. The gene calls are TRBV7-2 and TRBJ2-1; 8 bases match TRBD1. The CDR3 runs to 16 residues. The V gene's germline CDR1 is SGHTA and CDR2 FQGNSA. The J segment lost 2 bases and the V segment lost 4 bases, leaving 7 bases of the junction unmatched. CDR3: CASSSQTGVTYNEQFF. The CDR3 DNA reads TGTGCCAGCAGCTCCCAGACAGGGGTGACCTACAATGAGCAGTTCTTC.

The chain has TRBV24-1 and TRBJ2-7; 8 positions agree with TRBD1. Looked up from germline, CDR1 is KGHDR and CDR2 is SFDVKD. The CDR3 contains 15 residues. V was pared by 7 bases and J by 4 bases, with 11 bases of the junction left unmatched. The CDR3 DNA reads as TGTGCCACCAGCACCACCGGGACAGGAAAGTACGAGCAGTACTTC. Encoded protein: CATSTTGTGKYEQYF.

The chain recombines TRBV19 with TRBJ1-4; 7 bases align to TRBD1. The germline gives CDR1 LNHDA, CDR2 SQIVND (reference sequence). The ends lost 6 bases at V and 0 bases at J; junction bases unmatched: 1. The CDR3 is 14 residues long. The CDR3 region has the DNA TGTGCCAGTAGCACAGGGGCAACTAATGAAAAACTGTTTTTT. It specifies CASSTGATNEKLFF.

The CDR3 DNA sequence: TGTGCCAGCAGTGATGGGACTCACAATGAGCAGTTCTTC. Its translation: CASSDGTHNEQFF. V is TRBV6-1 and J is TRBJ2-1, with D possibly TRBD2 on 6 matching bases. V was pared by 3 bases and J by 5 bases, with 8 bases between. The germline V gene has CDR1 MNHNS and CDR2 SASEGT. The CDR3 contains 13 residues.

The chain has TRBV9 and TRBJ2-1; possible D gene TRBD2, 7 bases. The germline V gene has CDR1 SGDLS and CDR2 YYNGEE. V was clipped by 4 bases and J by 7 bases, with 18 bases between them. This CDR3 has 15 residues. The CDR3 region has the DNA TGTGCCAGCAGCAGTTCCGGGGGGCCGGGAAATGAGCAGTTCTTC. This encodes CASSSSGGPGNEQFF.

This clone showed up just a few times. The rearrangement links TRBV6-5 to TRBJ2-7; tentatively, D is TRBD2 (5 bases). CDR1 is MNHEY and CDR2 is SVGAGI in the germline V gene. The CDR3 is 14 residues long. V lost 0 bases and J 5 bases, leaving 11 bases between the germline ends. The CDR3 DNA is TGTGCCAGCAGTTACTCAGAGGGAAGTAACGAGCAGTACTTC. It translates to CASSYSEGSNEQYF.

The rearrangement joins TRBV6-5 to TRBJ1-1; TRBD1 matches at 9 bases. Germline-derived CDR1 and CDR2 are MNHEY and SVGAGI. The ends lost 5 bases at V and 5 bases at J; junction bases unmatched: 6. The CDR3 is made up of 14 amino acids. The CDR3 reads CASSRDRAGTEAFF. As DNA, the CDR3 is TGTGCCAGCAGTCGGGACAGGGCGGGGACTGAAGCTTTCTTT.

The chain is built from TRBV11-2 and TRBJ2-1; 7 bases fit TRBD1. This CDR3 spans 17 amino acids. Trimming took 0 bases from V and 2 from J; bases not matched to a gene: 7. CDR1 is SGHAT and CDR2 is FQNNGV in the germline V gene. In DNA form, the CDR3 reads TGTGCCAGCAGCTTAGATTTTGGTGACAGGGCCTACAATGAGCAGTTCTTC. Its protein product is CASSLDFGDRAYNEQFF.

The gene calls are TRBV5-4 and TRBJ2-1; 8 nucleotides match TRBD1. The CDR3 is made up of 16 amino acids. The V segment lost 4 bases and the J segment 5 bases; nucleotides outside the gene matches: 11. Germline V gene lookup returns CDR1 SGHNT and CDR2 YYREEE (reference sequence). Here the CDR3 DNA reads TGTGCCAGCAGCGTTCAACAGGGGGTGAGGGACAATGAGCAGTTCTTC. Amino acid sequence: CASSVQQGVRDNEQFF.

The rearrangement joins TRBV13 to TRBJ1-2, with D possibly TRBD1 on 5 matching bases. The CDR3 totals 17 residues. CDR1 PRHDT and CDR2 FYEKMQ come from the germline V gene (reference sequence). V dropped 5 bases and J dropped 0 bases, with 19 bases sitting between them. The CDR3 DNA follows: TGTGCCAGCAGCCCCCTAGGGACTAGGGGCACTAACTATGGCTACACCTTC. Protein sequence: CASSPLGTRGTNYGYTF.

This clone was picked up a small number of times. CDR3 sequence: CASTIPGTGMNTEAFF. In DNA form, the CDR3 reads TGTGCCAGTACCATCCCCGGGACAGGGATGAACACTGAAGCTTTCTTT. The chain is built from TRBV19 and TRBJ1-1; 9 positions agree with TRBD1. J lost 0 bases, V lost 7 bases, and 9 bases had no gene match. The germline V gene encodes CDR1 LNHDA and CDR2 SQIVND (reference sequence). The CDR3 totals 16 residues.

CDR3: CAWSVRGNQPQHF. The DNA for the CDR3 is TGTGCCTGGAGTGTACGGGGGAATCAGCCCCAGCATTTT. The gene calls are TRBV30 and TRBJ1-5, with D possibly matching TRBD1 (5 bases). CDR1 is GTSNPN and CDR2 is SVGIG in the germline V gene (reference sequence). Trimming took 0 bases from V and 4 from J, leaving 7 bases between them. This CDR3 has 13 residues.

The rearrangement links TRBV19 to TRBJ1-1, with 8 bases matching TRBD1. The V gene's germline CDR1 is LNHDA and CDR2 SQIVND (reference sequence). V dropped 7 bases and J dropped 1; count of bases not matched to a gene: 14. This CDR3 region has 17 residues. This CDR3 reads CASMERAGGEGNTEAFF. The CDR3 region has the DNA TGTGCCAGTATGGAAAGGGCAGGGGGCGAAGGGAACACTGAAGCTTTCTTT.

The rearrangement uses TRBV6-6 and TRBJ1-1, with no clear D. Germline CDR1 is MNHNY and CDR2 is SVGAGI (reference sequence). The CDR3 is 14 residues long. With 0 bases removed from V and 1 base from J, the gap between germline ends came to 6 bases. The CDR3 nucleotides are TGTGCCAGCAGTTACTCGCTTAGGAACACTGAAGCTTTCTTT. It encodes CASSYSLRNTEAFF.

This clone was observed at least ten times. The chain joins TRBV29-1 to TRBJ1-2; 8 nucleotides match TRBD1. The germline V gene encodes CDR1 SQVTM and CDR2 ANQGSEA. There are 15 residues in the CDR3. J gave up 6 bases and V 1 base, and 10 bases lay outside the gene matches. The CDR3 DNA reads as TGCAGCGTTGAAGGCCTAGGGACAGGCCTGGATGGCTACACCTTC. Protein: CSVEGLGTGLDGYTF.

V gene TRBV2 combines with J gene TRBJ2-5, with 11 bases lining up with TRBD1. With V trimmed by 6 bases and J by 3 bases, 3 bases remained unmatched. The CDR3 has 14 amino acids. The germline CDR1 and CDR2 sequences are SNHLY and FYNNEI. CDR3 bases: TGTGCCAGCAGGGACAGGGGGCACGAAGAGACCCAGTACTTC. It encodes CASRDRGHEETQYF.

V is TRBV11-3 and J is TRBJ2-2; TRBD2 aligns across 9 bases. Germline CDR1 reads SGHNT; CDR2 reads YENEEA. The CDR3 is 17 residues long. J lost 0 bases, V lost 5 bases, and 7 bases had no gene match. The CDR3 region is CASSPPAGGSNTGELFF. The CDR3 DNA sequence: TGTGCCAGCAGCCCACCGGCGGGGGGGTCGAACACCGGGGAGCTGTTTTTT. The whole variable domain, remainder taken from reference TRBV11-3 and TRBJ2-2, is EAGVVQSPRYKIIEKKQPVAFWCNPISGHNTLYWYLQNLGQGPELLIRYENEEAVDDSQLPKDRFSAERLKGVDSTLKIQPAELGDSAVYLCASSPPAGGSNTGELFFGEGSRLTVL.

The chain recombines TRBV5-4 with TRBJ2-7; 10 bases match TRBD2. The germline V gene has CDR1 SGHNT and CDR2 YYREEE (reference sequence). CDR3 length equals 15 residues. Trimming at V came to 4 bases and at J to 1 base, leaving 5 bases not matched to a gene. The CDR3 sequence: CASSVASGGSYEQYF. The CDR3 DNA is TGTGCCAGCAGCGTCGCTAGCGGGGGTTCCTACGAGCAGTACTTC.

This clone was counted a few times. The rearrangement links TRBV10-3 to TRBJ1-4; D is ambiguous. V was cut by 0 bases and J by 1 base, with 15 bases left in between. Germline loops: CDR1 ENHRY, CDR2 SYGVKD. The CDR3 runs to 18 residues. CDR3 nucleotide sequence: TGTGCCATCAGTGAGTCGACACCCGGTTGGCGAACTAATGAAAAACTGTTTTTT. It encodes CAISESTPGWRTNEKLFF.

V is TRBV18 and J is TRBJ2-5, with D possibly being TRBD2 (5 bases). This CDR3 is built from 13 residues. Germline CDR1 reads KGHSH; CDR2 reads LQKENI. The V end was cut by 3 bases, the J end by 4 bases, with 9 bases between. CDR3 sequence: CASSPGSGETQYF. As DNA, the CDR3 is TGTGCCAGCTCACCCGGCAGCGGAGAGACCCAGTACTTC.

This rearrangement joins TRBV3-1 (or the pseudogene TRBV3-2) to TRBJ2-7; 8 bases match TRBD1. CDR1 is LGHDT, CDR2 YNNKEL, per germline (reference sequence). The CDR3 extends over 15 amino acids. V gave up 1 base and J gave up 1 base; unmatched junction bases: 3. The DNA of the CDR3 is TGTGCCAGCAGCCAAGGGCAGGGGGCTTCCTACGAGCAGTACTTC. This gives the protein CASSQGQGASYEQYF.

The chain combines TRBV2 with TRBJ1-5, with unresolved D. CDR1 is SNHLY, CDR2 FYNNEI, per germline. V was trimmed by 4 bases and J by 4 bases, leaving 8 bases between them. This CDR3 is 13 amino acids long. The CDR3 bases are TGTGCCAGCAGTGTCAATCAGAATCAGCCCCAGCATTTT. The encoded protein is CASSVNQNQPQHF. Drawing the rest from reference TRBV2 and TRBJ1-5, the complete variable domain is EPEVTQTPSHQVTQMGQEVILRCVPISNHLYFYWYRQILGQKVEFLVSFYNNEISEKSEIFDDQFSVERPDGSNFTLKIRSTKLEDSAMYFCASSVNQNQPQHFGDGTRLSIL.

This sequence joins TRBV6-2 or TRBV6-3 and TRBJ1-2; 9 bases match TRBD1. The junction had 10 bases not matched to a gene; V was cut back by 5 bases and J by 6 bases. CDR1 and CDR2 from the germline V gene are MNHEY and SVGEGT. The CDR3 sequence is 15 residues long. The CDR3 nucleotides read TGTGCCAGCAGTCTAAAGGGGACAGGGCTTGATGGCTACACCTTC. Its translation is CASSLKGTGLDGYTF.

The rearrangement joins TRBV2 to TRBJ2-2; the match to TRBD2 covers 9 bases. After removal of 2 bases from V and 5 bases from J, the junction contained 6 bases not matched to a gene. CDR1 and CDR2 from the germline V gene are SNHLY and FYNNEI. CDR3 length: 16 residues. The CDR3 sequence is CASSENLAGITGELFF. CDR3 nucleotide sequence: TGTGCCAGCAGTGAAAACCTAGCGGGGATTACCGGGGAGCTGTTTTTT. Full variable domain (outside the CDR3, taken from reference TRBV2 and TRBJ2-2): EPEVTQTPSHQVTQMGQEVILRCVPISNHLYFYWYRQILGQKVEFLVSFYNNEISEKSEIFDDQFSVERPDGSNFTLKIRSTKLEDSAMYFCASSENLAGITGELFFGEGSRLTVL.